The entry that follows covers one T cell receptor (beta chain) sequence. Here immunoSEQ multiplex PCR was the method, and the copy in TCRdb shows in-frame clones only, minus some. This sample has around 230,000 clones, with about nine tenths found just once. This record belongs to a study of blood T cell repertoires in COVID-19. V was trimmed by 8 bases and J by 0 bases, leaving 14 bases between them. The CDR3 has 15 amino acids. Germline V gene lookup returns CDR1 SGHRS and CDR2 YFSETQ. This chain uses TRBV5-1 with TRBJ2-2; D is perhaps TRBD1 (6 bases). This receptor was taken from a man aged 30 to 39 who had recovered from COVID-19. The sample consisted of peripheral blood. DNA of the CDR3: TGCGCCAGTTACGGACAGATTACGAACACCGGGGAGCTGTTTTTT. Protein product: CASYGQITNTGELFF.